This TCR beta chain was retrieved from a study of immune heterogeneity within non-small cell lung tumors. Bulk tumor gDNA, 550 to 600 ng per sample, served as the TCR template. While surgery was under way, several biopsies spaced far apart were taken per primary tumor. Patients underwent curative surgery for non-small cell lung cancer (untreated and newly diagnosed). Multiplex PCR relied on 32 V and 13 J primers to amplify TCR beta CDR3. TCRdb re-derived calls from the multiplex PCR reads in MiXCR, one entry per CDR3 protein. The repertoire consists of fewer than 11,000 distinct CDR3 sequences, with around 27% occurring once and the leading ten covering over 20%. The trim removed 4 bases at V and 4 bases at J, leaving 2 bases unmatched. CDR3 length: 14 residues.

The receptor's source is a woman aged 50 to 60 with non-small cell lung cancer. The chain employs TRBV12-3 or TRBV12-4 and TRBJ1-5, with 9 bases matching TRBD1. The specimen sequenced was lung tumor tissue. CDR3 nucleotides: TGTGCCAGCAGTTGGGACAGGGTAAATCAGCCCCAGCATTTT. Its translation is CASSWDRVNQPQHF.